The T cell receptor (beta chain) under discussion was sequenced for a study of blood T cell repertoires in COVID-19 (dated by TCRdb to about 2020). A note on the overall study: Collaborator samples came from the United States, Italy and Spain and covered acute and convalescent phases of COVID-19. The material from the prospective study consisted of cDNA or gDNA derived from T cells, B-cell-depleted T cells, or PBMCs. The dataset comprised deeply sampled blood TCRbeta repertoires from subjects exposed to, actively infected with, or recovered from COVID-19. The repertoires were released in a freely available public database meant as a resource for research on the immune response to SARS-CoV-2. Samples came from the ongoing ImmuneRACE study (first 160 participants) plus 1,254 subjects from 6 global collaborators. Nearly every sample came with metadata listing a de-identified subject ID, COVID-19 status, age in years and sex. Where available, HLA class I and class II types were obtained from metadata supplied by the sample provider rather than from assay-based typing.

The trim is 4 bases for V and 3 bases for J, with a gap of 9 bases between the germline ends. Spanning cysteine to phenylalanine, the CDR3 consists of 13 amino acids. The retained sequence is limited to the CDR3, 39 bases, with the frame set at the first base. Sequences SGHDN (CDR1) and FVKESK (CDR2) are obtained from the germline V gene. Broader findings and caveats from the paper: The amount of clinical and demographic metadata varied by source and participant and was provided uncurated.

One collaborating source in Seattle enrolled patients during active infection and followed them longitudinally through the course of disease. The collaborating institutions used their own protocols to collect whole blood in K2EDTA tubes. For TCRbeta analysis, collaborator samples were shipped as frozen whole blood, as isolated PBMCs, or as DNA extracted from either sample type. A remark on this clone: Its cognate antigen has yet to be identified. Base qualities are missing; no much larger clone stands one base away.

TCRbeta CDR3 regions were amplified from genomic DNA by means of the immunoSEQ Assay, a bias-controlled multiplex PCR. From the authors' description of their analysis: Within the assay, amplification of reference gene primers was used to estimate how many nucleated cells each sample contained. To quantify the absolute abundance of each unique TCRbeta CDR3 rearrangement, sequence reads were collapsed and filtered. For each sample, productive Simpson clonality was calculated as the square root of Simpson's diversity index across productive rearrangements. What TCRdb holds here is the immuneACCESS table cut down to in-frame rearrangements. Part of the clones is not present; checked against another copy, under half of the missing clones reflect an unresolved V gene, and the others are unexplained. V, J and clone size were drawn from that table, and D and trimming were deduced from the DNA. The sample profile shows about 200,000 clones; roughly 80% of them were found once. The biggest ten clones account for approximately 5.6% of the sample.

The chain was built from TRBV14 and TRBJ1-2; the D gene remains uncertain. Sequences were obtained from peripheral blood. This receptor was identified in a woman in her 70s with COVID-19, enrolled during active disease. CDR3 reads: CASSPGIYYGYTF. The DNA reads as follows: TGTGCCAGCAGCCCCGGGATTTACTATGGCTACACCTTC. The full variable domain, with segments outside the CDR3 supplied by the reference TRBV14 and TRBJ1-2 proteins, appears as EAGVTQFPSHSVIEKGQTVTLRCDPISGHDNLYWYRRVMGKEIKFLLHFVKESKQDESGMPNNRFLAERTGGTYSTLKVQPAELEDSGVYFCASSPGIYYGYTFGSGTRLTVV.